This TCR beta chain was sequenced in a study of post-analysis software for immune sequencing data. Presence of unique molecular identifiers characterized the TCR beta cDNA libraries. In TCRdb, the PCR reads were re-called with MiXCR into one record per CDR3 protein. The data show approximately 770,000 distinct CDR3 sequences, approximately 44% seen once. This clonotype appeared a few times. What it recognizes is unknown. Germline V CDR1 and CDR2: SGHRS, YFSETQ. The CDR3 covers 16 residues. The V and J ends lost 0 bases and 2 bases respectively, with 14 bases between them. Study findings and constraints: Controls showed lower frequencies than patients for five TRBV segments, and TRBV5-6, TRBV5-1 and TRBV20-1 were among these.

The genes are TRBV5-1 and TRBJ2-5; D tentatively reads TRBD1 or TRBD2 (5 bases each). This TCR was sampled from a girl aged 10-17 years with multiple sclerosis. Sequenced: blood. CDR3 loop: CASSLAPGTPQETQYF. In DNA form, the CDR3 reads TGCGCCAGCAGCTTGGCCCCAGGGACGCCACAAGAGACCCAGTACTTC.